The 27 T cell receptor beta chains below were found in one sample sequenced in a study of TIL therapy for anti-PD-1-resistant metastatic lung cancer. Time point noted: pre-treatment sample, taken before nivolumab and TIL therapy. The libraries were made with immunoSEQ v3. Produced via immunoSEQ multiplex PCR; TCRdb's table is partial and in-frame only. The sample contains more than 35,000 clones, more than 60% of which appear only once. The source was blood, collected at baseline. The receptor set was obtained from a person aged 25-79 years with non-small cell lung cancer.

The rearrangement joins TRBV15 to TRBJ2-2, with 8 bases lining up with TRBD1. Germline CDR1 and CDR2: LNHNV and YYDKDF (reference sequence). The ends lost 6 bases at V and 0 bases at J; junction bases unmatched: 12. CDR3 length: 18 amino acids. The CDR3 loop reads CATSLRANRGSNTGELFF. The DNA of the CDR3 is TGTGCCACCAGTCTACGGGCCAACAGGGGGTCGAACACCGGGGAGCTGTTTTTT.

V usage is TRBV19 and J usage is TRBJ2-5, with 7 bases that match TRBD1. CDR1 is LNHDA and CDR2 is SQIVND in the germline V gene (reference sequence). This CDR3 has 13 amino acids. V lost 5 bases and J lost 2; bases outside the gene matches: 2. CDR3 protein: CASSRTGQETQYF. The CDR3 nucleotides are TGTGCCAGTAGTCGGACAGGACAAGAGACCCAGTACTTC.

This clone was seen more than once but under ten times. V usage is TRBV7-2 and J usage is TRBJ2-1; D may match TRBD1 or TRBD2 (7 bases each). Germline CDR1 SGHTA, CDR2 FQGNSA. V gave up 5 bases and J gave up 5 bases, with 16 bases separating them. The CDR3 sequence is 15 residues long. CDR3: CASSARQGGHNEQFF. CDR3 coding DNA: TGTGCCAGCAGCGCACGACAGGGAGGGCACAATGAGCAGTTCTTC.

Here the CDR3 reads CASSPNAGTGSYEQYF. CDR3 DNA sequence: TGTGCCAGCAGTCCAAATGCTGGGACAGGTTCCTACGAGCAGTACTTC. The chain couples TRBV7-3 to TRBJ2-7; 8 positions agree with TRBD1. J lost 1 base, V lost 6 bases, and 11 bases had no gene match. From germline, CDR1 is SGHTA and CDR2 FQGTGA. The CDR3 runs 16 residues. Filled out from reference TRBV7-3 and TRBJ2-7, the complete variable domain reads GAGVSQTPSNKVTEKGKYVELRCDPISGHTALYWYRQSLGQGPEFLIYFQGTGAADDSGLPNDRFFAVRPEGSVSTLKIQRTERGDSAVYLCASSPNAGTGSYEQYFGPGTRLTVT.

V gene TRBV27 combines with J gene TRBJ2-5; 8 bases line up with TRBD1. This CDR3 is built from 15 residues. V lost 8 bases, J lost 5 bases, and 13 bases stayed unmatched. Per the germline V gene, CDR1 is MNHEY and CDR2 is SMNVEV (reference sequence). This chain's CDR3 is CASALYGQGSETQYF. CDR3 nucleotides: TGTGCCAGCGCCCTATACGGACAGGGATCCGAGACCCAGTACTTC.

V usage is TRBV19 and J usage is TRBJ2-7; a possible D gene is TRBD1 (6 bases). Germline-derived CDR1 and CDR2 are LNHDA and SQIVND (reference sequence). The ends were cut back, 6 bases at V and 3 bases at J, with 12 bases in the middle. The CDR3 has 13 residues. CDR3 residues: CASSNGGSYEQYF. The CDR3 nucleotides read TGTGCCAGTAGCAATGGGGGCAGCTACGAGCAGTACTTC.

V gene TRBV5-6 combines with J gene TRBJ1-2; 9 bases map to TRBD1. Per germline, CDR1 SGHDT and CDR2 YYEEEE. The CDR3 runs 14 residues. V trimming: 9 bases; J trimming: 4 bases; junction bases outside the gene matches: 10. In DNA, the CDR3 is TGTGCCACCACTTTCACAGGGGGCCTCTATGGCTACACCTTC. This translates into CATTFTGGLYGYTF.

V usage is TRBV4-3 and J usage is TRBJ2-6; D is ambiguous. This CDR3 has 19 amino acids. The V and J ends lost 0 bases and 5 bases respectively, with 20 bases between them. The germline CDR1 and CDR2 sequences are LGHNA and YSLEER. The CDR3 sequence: CASSQDGSESNFRANVLTF. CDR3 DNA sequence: TGCGCCAGCAGCCAAGATGGTTCGGAAAGCAACTTCCGGGCCAACGTCCTGACTTTC.

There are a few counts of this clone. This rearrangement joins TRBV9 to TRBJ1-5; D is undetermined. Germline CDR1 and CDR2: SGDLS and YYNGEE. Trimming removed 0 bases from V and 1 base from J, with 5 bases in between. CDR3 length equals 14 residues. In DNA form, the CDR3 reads TGTGCCAGCAGCGTAGGTGACAGCAATCAGCCCCAGCATTTT. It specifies CASSVGDSNQPQHF. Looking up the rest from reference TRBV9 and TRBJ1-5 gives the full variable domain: DSGVTQTPKHLITATGQRVTLRCSPRSGDLSVYWYQQSLDQGLQFLIQYYNGEERAKGNILERFSAQQFPDLHSELNLSSLELGDSALYFCASSVGDSNQPQHFGDGTRLSIL.

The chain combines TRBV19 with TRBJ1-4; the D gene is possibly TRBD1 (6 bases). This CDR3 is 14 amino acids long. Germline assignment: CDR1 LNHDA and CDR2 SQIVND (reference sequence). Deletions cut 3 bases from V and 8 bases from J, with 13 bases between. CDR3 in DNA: TGTGCCAGTAGTATTGGGGGGCGCACCGAAAAACTGTTTTTT. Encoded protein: CASSIGGRTEKLFF.

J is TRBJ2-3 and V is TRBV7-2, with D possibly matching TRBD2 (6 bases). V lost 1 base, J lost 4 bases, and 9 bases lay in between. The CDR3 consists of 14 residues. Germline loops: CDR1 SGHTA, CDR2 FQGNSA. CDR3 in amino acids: CASSLGERADTQYF. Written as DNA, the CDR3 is TGTGCCAGCAGCTTAGGTGAGCGGGCAGATACGCAGTATTTT.

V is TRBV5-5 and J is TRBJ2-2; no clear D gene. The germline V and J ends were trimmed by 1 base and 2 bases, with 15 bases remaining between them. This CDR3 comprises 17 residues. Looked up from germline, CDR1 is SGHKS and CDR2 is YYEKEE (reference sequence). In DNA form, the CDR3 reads TGTGCCAGCAGCTTGTTTTGGGGTATCCCTAACACCGGGGAGCTGTTTTTT. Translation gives CASSLFWGIPNTGELFF.

The CDR3 nucleotides read TGTGCCAGCAGTGAATATAAAGAAACCGGGGAGCTGTTTTTT. It yields the protein CASSEYKETGELFF. The chain is built from TRBV25-1 and TRBJ2-2; D remains ambiguous. V was shortened by 0 bases and J by 5 bases, with 7 bases between the two germline ends. The CDR3 runs to 14 residues. CDR1 MGHDK and CDR2 SYGVNS come from the germline V gene.

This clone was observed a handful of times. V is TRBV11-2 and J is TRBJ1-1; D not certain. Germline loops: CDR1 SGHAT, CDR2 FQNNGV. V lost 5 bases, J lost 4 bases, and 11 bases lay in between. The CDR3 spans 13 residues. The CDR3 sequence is CASSPAYGTEAFF. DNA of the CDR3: TGTGCCAGCAGCCCAGCGTACGGCACTGAAGCTTTCTTT.

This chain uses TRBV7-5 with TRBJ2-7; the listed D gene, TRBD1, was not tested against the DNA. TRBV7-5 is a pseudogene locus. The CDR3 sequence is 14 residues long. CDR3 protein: CVRSCGQAVCEQYF. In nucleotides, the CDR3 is TGTGTCAGAAGCTGTGGACAGGCCGTCTGCGAGCAGTACTTC.

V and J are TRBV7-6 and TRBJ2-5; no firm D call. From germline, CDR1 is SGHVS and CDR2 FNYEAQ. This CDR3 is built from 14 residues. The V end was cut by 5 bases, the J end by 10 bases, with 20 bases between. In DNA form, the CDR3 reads TGTGCCAGCAGCGGAGATGGCAGTCCTACCCTCCAGTACTTC. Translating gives CASSGDGSPTLQYF.

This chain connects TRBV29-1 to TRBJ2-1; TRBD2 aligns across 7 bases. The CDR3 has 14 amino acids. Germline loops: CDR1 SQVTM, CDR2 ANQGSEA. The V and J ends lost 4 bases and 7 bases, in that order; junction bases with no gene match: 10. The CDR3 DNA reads TGCAGCGTTGTGGGAGGGCGCCGGGCGAATGAGCAGTTCTTC. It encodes CSVVGGRRANEQFF.

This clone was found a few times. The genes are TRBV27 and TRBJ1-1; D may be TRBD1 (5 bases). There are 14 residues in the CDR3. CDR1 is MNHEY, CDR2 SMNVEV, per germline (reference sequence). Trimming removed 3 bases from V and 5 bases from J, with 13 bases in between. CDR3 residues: CASSFTRARTEAFF. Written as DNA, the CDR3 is TGTGCCAGCAGTTTCACCAGGGCGAGGACTGAAGCTTTCTTT.

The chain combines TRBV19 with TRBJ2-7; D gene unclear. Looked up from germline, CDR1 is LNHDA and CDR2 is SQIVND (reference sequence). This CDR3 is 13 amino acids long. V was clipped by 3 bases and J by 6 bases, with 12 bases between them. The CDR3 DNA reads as TGTGCCAGTAGTATGTACTCCTCGGGCGAGCAGTACTTC. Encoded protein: CASSMYSSGEQYF.

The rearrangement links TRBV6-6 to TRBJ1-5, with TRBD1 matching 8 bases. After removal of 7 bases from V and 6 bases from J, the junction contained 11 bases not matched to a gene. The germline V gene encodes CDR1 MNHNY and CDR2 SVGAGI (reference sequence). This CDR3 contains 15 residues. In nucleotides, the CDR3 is TGTGCCAGCACCGAGATAGGACAGGGCAGTCAGCCCCAGCATTTT. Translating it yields CASTEIGQGSQPQHF.

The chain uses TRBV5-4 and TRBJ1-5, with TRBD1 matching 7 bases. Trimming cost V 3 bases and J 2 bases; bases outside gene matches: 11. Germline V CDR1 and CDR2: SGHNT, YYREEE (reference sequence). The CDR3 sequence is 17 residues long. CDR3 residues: CASSSLPGQSGNQPQHF. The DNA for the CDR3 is TGTGCCAGCAGCTCGTTACCGGGACAGTCCGGCAATCAGCCCCAGCATTTT.

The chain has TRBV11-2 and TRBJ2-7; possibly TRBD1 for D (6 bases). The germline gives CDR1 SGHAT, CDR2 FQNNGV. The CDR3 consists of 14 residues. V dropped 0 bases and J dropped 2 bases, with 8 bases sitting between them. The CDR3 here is CASSLDQGPYEQYF. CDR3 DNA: TGTGCCAGCAGCTTAGATCAGGGGCCCTACGAGCAGTACTTC. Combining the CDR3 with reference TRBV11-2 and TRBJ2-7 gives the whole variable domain EAGVAQSPRYKIIEKRQSVAFWCNPISGHATLYWYQQILGQGPKLLIQFQNNGVVDDSQLPKDRFSAERLKGVDSTLKIQPAKLEDSAVYLCASSLDQGPYEQYFGPGTRLTVT.

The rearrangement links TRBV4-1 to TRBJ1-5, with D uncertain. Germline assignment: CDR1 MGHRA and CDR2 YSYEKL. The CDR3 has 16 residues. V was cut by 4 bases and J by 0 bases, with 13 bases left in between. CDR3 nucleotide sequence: TGCGCCAGCAGCCTGGAGGAAGGACTTAGCAATCAGCCCCAGCATTTT. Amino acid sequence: CASSLEEGLSNQPQHF.

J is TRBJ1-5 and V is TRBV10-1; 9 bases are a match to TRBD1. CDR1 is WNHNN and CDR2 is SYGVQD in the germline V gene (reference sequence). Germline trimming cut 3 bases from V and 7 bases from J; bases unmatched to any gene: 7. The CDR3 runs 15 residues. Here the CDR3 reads CASSDLDRGHQPQHF. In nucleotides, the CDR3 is TGCGCCAGCAGTGACTTGGACAGGGGCCACCAGCCCCAGCATTTT.

The DNA of the CDR3 is TGTGCCAGCTCCTCCGGGACTTTGTCCTACGAGCAGTACTTC. It codes for CASSSGTLSYEQYF. J is TRBJ2-7 and V is TRBV18, with TRBD2 as a possible D gene (6 bases). Germline loops: CDR1 KGHSH, CDR2 LQKENI. The V end lost 6 bases, the J end lost 1 base, and 13 bases lay between the germline ends. The CDR3 has 14 amino acids.

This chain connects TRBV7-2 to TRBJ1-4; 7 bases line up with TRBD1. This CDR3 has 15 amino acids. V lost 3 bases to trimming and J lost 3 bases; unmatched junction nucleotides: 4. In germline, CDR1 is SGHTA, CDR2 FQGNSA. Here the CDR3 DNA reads TGTGCCAGCAGCTTTAGGGGGCCCCCTAATGAAAAACTGTTTTTT. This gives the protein CASSFRGPPNEKLFF.

The CDR3: CASGSYPAGKPYGYTF. Here the CDR3 DNA reads TGTGCTAGTGGTTCTTACCCCGCCGGGAAACCCTATGGCTACACCTTC. V usage is TRBV12-5 and J usage is TRBJ1-2; D ambiguous. Germline CDR1 reads LGHNT; CDR2 reads FRNRAP. Trimming shortened V by 4 bases and J by 4 bases, and 19 bases separated the two germline ends. CDR3 size: 16 residues.